Detailed here is one TCR beta chain. Positive CCR7 selection of CD45RO-negative cells yielded the naive CD8 cells, and terminally differentiated effector memory CD45RA+ cells were excluded. The CDR3 contains 15 residues. Per germline, CDR1 LGHNA and CDR2 YSLEER. V lost 2 bases to trimming and J lost 6 bases, with 16 bases between them. Replicate PCRs from sorted subsets contained roughly 190 ng DNA, which is around 30,000 T cell genomes. The assay was immunoSEQ multiplex PCR, and TCRdb's table has in-frame clones only and misses some. The sample contains some 2.1 million clones, just over 90% of which appear only once. This record belongs to a study of shared clonotypes between healthy human individuals.

The chain has TRBV4-3 and TRBJ1-2; D call uncertain. Sequenced material: naive CD8+ T cells from PBMCs. This sequence was found in a man between 18 and 29 years old in good health. Some clones in this sample may be carry-over from other donors' samples. CDR3 coding DNA: TGCGCCAGCAGCCAAAGACGAGTTCGTCTTGATGGCTACACCTTC. Translation: CASSQRRVRLDGYTF.